This T cell receptor (beta chain) was profiled in a study of shared clonotypes between healthy human individuals. Whole-study findings and limits: Several donors showed sharing of approximately 5% of naive CD4 clonotypes.

Germline lookup yields CDR1 KGHSH and CDR2 LQKENI. The V gene lost 1 base and the J gene lost 1 base, with 8 bases spanning the gap. This CDR3 region has 15 residues. Profiled with immunoSEQ multiplex PCR; TCRdb holds only in-frame clones, not every one. The repertoire holds about 2 million clones, with 90% to 95% as singletons. Adults of Caucasian background living in Nashville, Tennessee made up all donors. From CD4+ cells came CD45RA+ naive and CD45RA-negative memory subsets. In the case of this clone: The antigen is unknown.

Source material: naive CD4+ T cells sorted from blood. As for subset: CD45RA+ positively selected. The chain combines TRBV18 with TRBJ2-1; no clear D. The origin of this receptor is a man between 18 and 35 years old in good health. CDR3 DNA: TGTGCCAGCTCACCACGTCGAGAATCCTACAATGAGCAGTTCTTC. Amino acid sequence: CASSPRRESYNEQFF.